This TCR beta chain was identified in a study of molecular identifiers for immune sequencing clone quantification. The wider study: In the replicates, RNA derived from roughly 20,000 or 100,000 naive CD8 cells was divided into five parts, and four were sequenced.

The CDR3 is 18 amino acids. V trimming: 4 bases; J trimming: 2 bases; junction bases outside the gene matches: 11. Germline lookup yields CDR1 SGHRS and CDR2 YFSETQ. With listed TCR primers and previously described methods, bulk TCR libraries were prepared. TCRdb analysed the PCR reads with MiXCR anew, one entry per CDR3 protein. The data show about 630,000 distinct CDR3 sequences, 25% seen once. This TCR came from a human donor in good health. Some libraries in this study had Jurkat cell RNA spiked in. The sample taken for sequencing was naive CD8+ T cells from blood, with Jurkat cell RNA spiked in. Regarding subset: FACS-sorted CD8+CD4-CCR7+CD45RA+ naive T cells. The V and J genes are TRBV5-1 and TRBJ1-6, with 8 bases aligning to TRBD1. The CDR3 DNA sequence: TGCGCCAGCAGCCCGAGTGGACAGGGTGGGGCCTATAATTCACCCCTCCACTTT. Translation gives CASSPSGQGGAYNSPLHF.